The 28 T cell receptor beta chains reported below all come from one sample, sequenced in a study of OX40 agonist ivuxolimab in advanced cancers. The repertoire was sequenced with immunoSEQ multiplex PCR; TCRdb's copy has only in-frame clones and lacks some. Here the sample spans 34,000 or so clones, 80% to 95% being singletons. The specimen comprised CD4+ or CD8+ T cells sorted from blood, sampled in a trial of the OX40 agonist ivuxolimab. The receptors shown here come from an adult with an advanced solid tumor such as melanoma, head and neck, liver or kidney cancer.

The gene calls are TRBV10-2 and TRBJ2-4; D is perhaps TRBD1 or TRBD2 (5 bases each). The V end was cut by 3 bases, the J end by 1 base, with 10 bases between. CDR1 is WSHSY, CDR2 SAAADI, per germline. The CDR3 extends over 15 amino acids. CDR3: CASSDPGPAKNIQYF. CDR3 bases: TGCGCCAGCAGTGACCCGGGACCGGCCAAAAACATTCAGTACTTC.

The J gene is TRBJ1-2, the V gene TRBV27; D is unresolved. The CDR3 spans 14 residues. The V and J ends lost 3 bases and 2 bases respectively, with 10 bases between them. Germline CDR1 MNHEY, CDR2 SMNVEV (reference sequence). The chain's CDR3 is CASSFSAGNYGYTF. CDR3 coding DNA: TGTGCCAGCAGTTTCTCGGCCGGAAACTATGGCTACACCTTC.

This chain uses TRBV5-5 with TRBJ2-3; D gene unclear. This CDR3 is built from 13 residues. Trimming stripped 0 bases from V and 3 bases from J, with 5 bases between. Per the germline V gene, CDR1 is SGHKS and CDR2 is YYEKEE (reference sequence). The CDR3 DNA reads TGTGCCAGCAGCTTGGACCAGACAGATACGCAGTATTTT. Protein product: CASSLDQTDTQYF.

In this sample, this clone turned up once. This chain links TRBV27 with TRBJ2-1; 10 nucleotides line up with TRBD2. Germline CDR1 reads MNHEY; CDR2 reads SMNVEV (reference sequence). Germline trimming cut 8 bases from V and 10 bases from J; bases unmatched to any gene: 5. CDR3 length: 12 residues. The CDR3 DNA reads TGTGCCAGCCGGAGCGGGGGGGGCGAGCAGTTCTTC. Amino acid sequence: CASRSGGGEQFF.

The rearrangement uses TRBV11-2 and TRBJ2-3; 8 bases match TRBD2. The CDR3 spans 16 residues. The V and J ends lost 3 bases and 3 bases, in that order; junction bases with no gene match: 8. Germline loops: CDR1 SGHAT, CDR2 FQNNGV. The CDR3 spells CASSFRGGGQTDTQYF. The CDR3 coding sequence is TGTGCCAGCAGCTTCCGGGGGGGCGGACAGACAGATACGCAGTATTTT.

The chain uses TRBV28 and TRBJ2-7, with D unclear. Deletions cut 10 bases from V and 0 bases from J, with 13 bases between. Germline V gene data show CDR1 as MDHEN and CDR2 as SYDVKM. The CDR3 is 13 residues long. This CDR3 is CATRVSVSYEQYF. The CDR3 DNA is TGTGCCACCCGGGTATCGGTCTCCTACGAGCAGTACTTC.

The chain recombines TRBV4-1 with TRBJ2-2; weak D call: TRBD1 (5 bases). The CDR3 runs to 16 residues. V was pared by 4 bases and J by 0 bases, with 12 bases between. Germline CDR1 reads MGHRA; CDR2 reads YSYEKL. The CDR3 nucleotides read TGCGCCAGCAGCCTTTTTCCGACAGCGAACACCGGGGAGCTGTTTTTT. Protein product: CASSLFPTANTGELFF.

The chain combines TRBV7-6 with TRBJ2-3; TRBD2 aligns across 11 bases. CDR1 and CDR2 (germline): SGHVS, FNYEAQ. The J segment lost 6 bases and the V segment lost 4 bases, leaving 6 bases of the junction unmatched. The CDR3 contains 15 residues. The chain's CDR3 is CASSYQLAGADTQYF. Here the CDR3 DNA reads TGTGCCAGCAGCTACCAACTAGCGGGGGCGGATACGCAGTATTTT.

V usage is TRBV7-9 and J usage is TRBJ2-5; 7 bases agree with TRBD1. The CDR3 contains 15 residues. With 2 bases clipped from V and 2 bases from J, the junction kept 5 bases outside the gene matches. The V gene's germline CDR1 is SEHNR and CDR2 FQNEAQ (reference sequence). The CDR3 nucleotides read TGTGCCAGCAGCTTACGGGACAGCTTACAAGAGACCCAGTACTTC. Its translation: CASSLRDSLQETQYF.

This rearrangement joins TRBV18 to TRBJ2-7; D is unresolved. The CDR3 has 13 residues. Germline values: CDR1 KGHSH, CDR2 LQKENI. The V and J ends lost 2 bases and 2 bases respectively, with 7 bases between them. The DNA for the CDR3 is TGTGCCAGCTCACCATTAGGGACCTACGAGCAGTACTTC. As protein: CASSPLGTYEQYF.

This chain connects TRBV7-8 to TRBJ2-7; D is possibly TRBD1 (7 bases). CDR1 is SGHVS and CDR2 is FQNEAQ in the germline V gene. The germline V and J ends were trimmed by 2 bases and 7 bases, with 18 bases remaining between them. The CDR3 is made up of 15 amino acids. The CDR3, as DNA: TGTGCCAGCAGCTTAATGGGCAGGGGGGCGGGGGAGCAGTACTTC. Amino acid sequence: CASSLMGRGAGEQYF.

CDR3 in DNA: TGTGCCAGCAGCCCAAAACCGGGACAATTTAGCACAGATACGCAGTATTTT. Its translation is CASSPKPGQFSTDTQYF. This chain joins TRBV7-3 and TRBJ2-3; D possibly corresponds to TRBD1 (6 bases). The CDR3 is 17 amino acids. Germline V gene sequence: CDR1 SGHTA, CDR2 FQGTGA. V was pared by 5 bases and J by 0 bases, with 18 bases between.

This chain connects TRBV19 to TRBJ2-2, with 14 bases fitting TRBD2. The CDR3 has 18 amino acids. Germline lookup yields CDR1 LNHDA and CDR2 SQIVND (reference sequence). V lost 4 bases, J lost 7 bases, and 11 bases stayed unmatched. DNA of the CDR3: TGTGCCAGTAGTACAGCGGGACTAGCGGGAGAAGGAAGCGGGGAGCTGTTTTTT. Residues: CASSTAGLAGEGSGELFF.

This clone ranks as medium-sized. The DNA for the CDR3 is TGTGCCAGCAGCCCACCGGGGAGGGACGAGCAGTACGTC. It encodes CASSPPGRDEQYV. The chain couples TRBV7-9 to TRBJ2-7, with 7 positions matching TRBD2. V dropped 5 bases and J dropped 5; count of bases not matched to a gene: 6. The CDR3 is 13 amino acids. CDR1 SEHNR and CDR2 FQNEAQ come from the germline V gene (reference sequence).

The chain is built from TRBV4-1 and TRBJ2-7; weak D call: TRBD1 (6 bases). This CDR3 is built from 15 residues. Germline V gene lookup returns CDR1 MGHRA and CDR2 YSYEKL. The CDR3 protein is CASSQEPGVPYEQYV. The CDR3 nucleotides read TGCGCCAGCAGTCAAGAACCAGGGGTCCCCTACGAGCAGTACGTC.

V is TRBV19 and J is TRBJ2-1; 8 nucleotides align to TRBD2. CDR3 length: 13 amino acids. Per germline, CDR1 LNHDA and CDR2 SQIVND (reference sequence). With V trimmed by 8 bases and J by 2 bases, 2 bases remained unmatched. The CDR3 bases are TGTGCCAGTGGGACTAGTCCCTACAATGAGCAGTTCTTC. Translated, it gives CASGTSPYNEQFF.

The chain couples TRBV6-6 to TRBJ1-1, with 8 bases that match TRBD1. V shed 6 bases and J 5 bases; nucleotides not matched to a gene: 8. The CDR3 length is 14 residues. Germline lookup yields CDR1 MNHNY and CDR2 SVGAGI (reference sequence). The chain's CDR3 is CASSNTGGGTEAFF. The CDR3, as DNA: TGTGCCAGCAGCAACACAGGGGGGGGGACTGAAGCTTTCTTT.

J is TRBJ2-7 and V is TRBV4-3; TRBD2 matches at 9 bases. Germline V lookup: CDR1 LGHNA, CDR2 YSLEER. This CDR3 contains 15 residues. The ends lost 1 base at V and 3 bases at J; junction bases unmatched: 4. The CDR3 coding sequence is TGCGCCAGCAGCCAAGGACTAGCGGCAAACTACGAGCAGTACTTC. This gives the protein CASSQGLAANYEQYF.

The chain has TRBV29-1 and TRBJ1-1; D possibly corresponds to TRBD1 (6 bases). Trimming removed 6 bases from V and 2 bases from J, with 13 bases in between. The CDR3 extends over 13 amino acids. Germline V gene sequence: CDR1 SQVTM, CDR2 ANQGSEA. The CDR3 coding sequence is TGCAGCGTCCCAGGGACATCTAACACTGAAGCTTTCTTT. This translates into CSVPGTSNTEAFF. The variable domain in full, with the rest retrieved from reference TRBV29-1 and TRBJ1-1, is SAVISQKPSRDICQRGTSLTIQCQVDSQVTMMFWYRQQPGQSLTLIATANQGSEATYESGFVIDKFPISRPNLTFSTLTVSNMSPEDSSIYLCSVPGTSNTEAFFGQGTRLTVV.

CDR3: CATSLEESGYAQYF. CDR3 nucleotides: TGTGCCACCAGCCTCGAAGAATCAGGGTACGCCCAGTACTTC. The chain joins TRBV15 to TRBJ2-5, with D possibly being TRBD1 (5 bases). V was pared by 5 bases and J by 9 bases, with 19 bases between. Germline-derived CDR1 and CDR2 are LNHNV and YYDKDF (reference sequence). The CDR3 runs to 14 residues.

The V gene is TRBV28, the J gene TRBJ2-2, with unresolved D. CDR1 and CDR2 from the germline V gene are MDHEN and SYDVKM. This CDR3 contains 14 residues. Trimming removed 4 bases at V and 4 bases at J, with 10 bases between. The CDR3 reads CASSSFLTTGELFF. In DNA, the CDR3 is TGTGCCAGCAGTTCCTTCCTGACCACCGGGGAGCTGTTTTTT.

This clone was recorded once. The chain links TRBV6-6 to TRBJ1-3; D is undetermined. Germline-derived CDR1 and CDR2 are MNHNY and SVGAGI (reference sequence). Deletions cut 7 bases from V and 2 bases from J, with 18 bases between. The CDR3 loop spans 16 amino acids. CDR3 amino acids: CASTPPPAGTGNTIYF. CDR3 bases: TGTGCCAGCACTCCACCCCCCGCTGGGACTGGAAACACCATATATTTT.

The V and J genes are TRBV5-8 and TRBJ2-5; D is unresolved. Looked up from germline, CDR1 is SGHTS and CDR2 is YDEGEE. The CDR3 runs 14 residues. V lost 0 bases to trimming and J lost 0 bases, with 6 bases between them. CDR3 sequence reads: CASSLVRYQETQYF. The CDR3 DNA is TGTGCCAGCAGCTTGGTGAGGTACCAAGAGACCCAGTACTTC. Combining the CDR3 with reference TRBV5-8 and TRBJ2-5 gives the whole variable domain EAGVTQSPTHLIKTRGQQATLRCSPISGHTSVYWYQQALGLGLQFLLWYDEGEERNRGNFPPRFSGRQFPNYSSELNVNALELEDSALYLCASSLVRYQETQYFGPGTRLLVL.

The chain combines TRBV5-1 with TRBJ2-1, with TRBD1 matching over 8 bases. Germline assignment: CDR1 SGHRS and CDR2 YFSETQ. V was pared by 0 bases and J by 4 bases, with 3 bases of the junction left unmatched. The CDR3 contains 15 residues. CDR3 in DNA: TGCGCCAGCAGCTTGGAACAGGGGGTATACAATGAGCAGTTCTTC. The encoded protein is CASSLEQGVYNEQFF.

This chain links TRBV6-5 with TRBJ1-2; D unclear. Trimming left V 5 bases short and J 5 bases short, with 9 bases between. From germline, CDR1 is MNHEY and CDR2 SVGAGI. The CDR3 sequence is 12 residues long. CDR3 DNA sequence: TGTGCCAGCAGTCTAGACACGTATGGCTACACCTTC. It codes for CASSLDTYGYTF.

This chain links TRBV11-3 with TRBJ2-2, with unresolved D. The length of the CDR3 is 12 residues. CDR1 and CDR2 (germline): SGHNT, YENEEA. V gave up 1 base and J gave up 9 bases, with 6 bases separating them. CDR3 sequence: CASSLVSWELFF. Written as DNA, the CDR3 is TGTGCCAGCAGCTTAGTTTCTTGGGAGCTGTTTTTT.

The chain couples TRBV20-1 to TRBJ1-6; 10 bases fit TRBD1. The CDR3 has 11 residues. Germline CDR1 DFQATT, CDR2 SNEGSKA (reference sequence). The J segment lost 14 bases and the V segment lost 7 bases, leaving 5 bases of the junction unmatched. CDR3 coding DNA: TGCAGTGGCCGACAGGGGGCTTCCCTCCACTTT. Protein sequence: CSGRQGASLHF.

The chain employs TRBV9 and TRBJ2-1; 7 bases line up with TRBD2. Germline CDR1 reads SGDLS; CDR2 reads YYNGEE. The CDR3 contains 18 residues. With V trimmed by 1 base and J by 8 bases, 18 bases remained unmatched. CDR3: CASSVPSGTTPDMDEQFF. In DNA, the CDR3 is TGTGCCAGCAGCGTACCCAGCGGGACGACTCCGGACATGGATGAGCAGTTCTTC.